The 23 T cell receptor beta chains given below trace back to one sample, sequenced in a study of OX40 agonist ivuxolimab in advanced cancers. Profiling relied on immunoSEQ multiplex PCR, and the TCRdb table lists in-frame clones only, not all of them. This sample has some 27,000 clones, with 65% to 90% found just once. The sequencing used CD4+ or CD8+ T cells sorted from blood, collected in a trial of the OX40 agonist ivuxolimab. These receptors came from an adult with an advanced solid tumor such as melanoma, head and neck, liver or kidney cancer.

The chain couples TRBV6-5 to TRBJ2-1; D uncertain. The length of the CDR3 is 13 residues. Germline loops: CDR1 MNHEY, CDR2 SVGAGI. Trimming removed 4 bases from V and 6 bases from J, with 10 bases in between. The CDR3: CASSLNTINEQFF. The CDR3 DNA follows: TGTGCCAGCAGTTTGAATACGATCAATGAGCAGTTCTTC.

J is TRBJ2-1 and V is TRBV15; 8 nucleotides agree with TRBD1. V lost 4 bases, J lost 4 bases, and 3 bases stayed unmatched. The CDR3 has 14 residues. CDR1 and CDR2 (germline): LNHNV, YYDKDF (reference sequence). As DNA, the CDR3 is TGTGCCACCAGCACGGACAGGGAATACAATGAGCAGTTCTTC. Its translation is CATSTDREYNEQFF. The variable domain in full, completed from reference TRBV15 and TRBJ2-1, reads DAMVIQNPRYQVTQFGKPVTLSCSQTLNHNVMYWYQQKSSQAPKLLFHYYDKDFNNEADTPDNFQSRRPNTSFCFLDIRSPGLGDTAMYLCATSTDREYNEQFFGPGTRLTVL.

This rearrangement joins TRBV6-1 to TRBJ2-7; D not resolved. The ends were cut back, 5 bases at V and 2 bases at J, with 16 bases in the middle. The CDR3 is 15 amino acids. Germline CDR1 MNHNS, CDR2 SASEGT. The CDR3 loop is CASSLAGSATYEQYF. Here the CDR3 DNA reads TGTGCCAGCAGTTTGGCAGGTTCCGCCACCTACGAGCAGTACTTC.

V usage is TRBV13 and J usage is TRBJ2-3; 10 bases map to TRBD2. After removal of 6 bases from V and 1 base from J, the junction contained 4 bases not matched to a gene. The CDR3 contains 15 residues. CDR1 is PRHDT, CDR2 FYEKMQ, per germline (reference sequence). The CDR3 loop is CASRSGRGGTDTQYF. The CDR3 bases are TGTGCCAGCAGGAGCGGGAGGGGCGGCACAGATACGCAGTATTTT.

The CDR3: CASSPPPEGALPFF. Here the CDR3 DNA reads TGTGCCAGCAGCCCGCCCCCGGAAGGGGCGCTTCCGTTCTTC. This rearrangement joins TRBV5-5 to TRBJ2-1; D perhaps matches TRBD1 (5 bases). The CDR3 sequence is 14 residues long. The germline CDR1 and CDR2 sequences are SGHKS and YYEKEE (reference sequence). Trimming took 4 bases from V and 15 from J, leaving 23 bases between them.

This CDR3 is CASSLAGDRSTDTQYF. For the CDR3, the DNA is TGTGCCAGCAGCTTAGCGGGTGACAGGAGCACAGATACGCAGTATTTT. The chain links TRBV7-6 to TRBJ2-3; possibly TRBD1 for D (6 bases). The CDR3 covers 16 residues. V was cut by 0 bases and J by 0 bases, with 10 bases left in between. Germline CDR1 is SGHVS and CDR2 is FNYEAQ.

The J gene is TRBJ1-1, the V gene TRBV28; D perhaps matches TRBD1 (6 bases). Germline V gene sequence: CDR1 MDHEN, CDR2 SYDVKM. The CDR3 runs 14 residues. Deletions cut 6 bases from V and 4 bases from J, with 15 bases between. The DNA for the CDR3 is TGTGCCAGCAGACCTACAGGGAGGGCCACTGAAGCTTTCTTT. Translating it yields CASRPTGRATEAFF.

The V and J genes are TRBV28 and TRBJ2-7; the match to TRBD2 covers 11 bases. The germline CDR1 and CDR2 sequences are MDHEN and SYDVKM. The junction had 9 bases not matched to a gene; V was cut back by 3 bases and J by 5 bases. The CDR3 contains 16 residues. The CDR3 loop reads CASSFLTSGSIDEQYF. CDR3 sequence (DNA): TGTGCCAGCAGTTTCCTTACTAGCGGGAGTATCGACGAGCAGTACTTC.

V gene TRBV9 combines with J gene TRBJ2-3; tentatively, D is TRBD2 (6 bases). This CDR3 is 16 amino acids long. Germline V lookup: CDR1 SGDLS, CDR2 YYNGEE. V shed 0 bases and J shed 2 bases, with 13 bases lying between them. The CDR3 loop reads CASSVEGGGDTDTQYF. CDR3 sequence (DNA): TGTGCCAGCAGCGTAGAAGGAGGCGGGGACACAGATACGCAGTATTTT.

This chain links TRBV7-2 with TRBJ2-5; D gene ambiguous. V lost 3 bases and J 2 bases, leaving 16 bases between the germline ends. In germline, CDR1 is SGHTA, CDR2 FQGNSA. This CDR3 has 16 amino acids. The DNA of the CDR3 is TGTGCCAGCAGCTTTCGGGCAGTCTATATTCAAGAGACCCAGTACTTC. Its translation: CASSFRAVYIQETQYF.

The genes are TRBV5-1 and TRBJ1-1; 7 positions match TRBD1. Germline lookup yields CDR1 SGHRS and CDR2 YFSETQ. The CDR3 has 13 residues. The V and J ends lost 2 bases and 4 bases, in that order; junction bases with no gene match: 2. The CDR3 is CASSLQGLTEAFF. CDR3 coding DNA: TGCGCCAGCAGCTTACAGGGGCTCACTGAAGCTTTCTTT.

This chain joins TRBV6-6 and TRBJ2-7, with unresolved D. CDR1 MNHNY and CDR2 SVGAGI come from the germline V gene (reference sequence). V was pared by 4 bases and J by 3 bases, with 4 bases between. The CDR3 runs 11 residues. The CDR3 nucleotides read TGTGCCAGCAGTTTCGGCTACGAGCAGTACTTC. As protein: CASSFGYEQYF.

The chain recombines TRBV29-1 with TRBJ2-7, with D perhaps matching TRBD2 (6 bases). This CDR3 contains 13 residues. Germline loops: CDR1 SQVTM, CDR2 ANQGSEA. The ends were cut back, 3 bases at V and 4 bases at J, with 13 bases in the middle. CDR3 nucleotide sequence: TGCAGCGTTGATGGAGGAGGGGATTACGAGCAGTACTTC. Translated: CSVDGGGDYEQYF.

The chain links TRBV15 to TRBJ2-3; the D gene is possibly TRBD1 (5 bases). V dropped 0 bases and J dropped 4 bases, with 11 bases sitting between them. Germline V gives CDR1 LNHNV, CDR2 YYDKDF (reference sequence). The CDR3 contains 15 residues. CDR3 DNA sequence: TGTGCCACCAGCAGAGATCTAGTAGGGGCAGATACGCAGTATTTT. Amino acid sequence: CATSRDLVGADTQYF.

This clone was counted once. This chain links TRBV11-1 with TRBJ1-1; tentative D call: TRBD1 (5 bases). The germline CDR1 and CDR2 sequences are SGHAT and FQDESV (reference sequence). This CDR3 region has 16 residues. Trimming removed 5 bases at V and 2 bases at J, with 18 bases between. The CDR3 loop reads CASSPRGRVGNTEAFF. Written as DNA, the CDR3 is TGTGCCAGCAGCCCCCGCGGCAGGGTTGGAAACACTGAAGCTTTCTTT.

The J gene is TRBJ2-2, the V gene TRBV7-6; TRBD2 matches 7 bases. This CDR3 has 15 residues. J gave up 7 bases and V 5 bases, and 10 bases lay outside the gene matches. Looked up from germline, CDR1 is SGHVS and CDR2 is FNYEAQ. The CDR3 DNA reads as TGTGCCAGCAGCCGAGCGGGAAGGGTTGACGGGGAGCTGTTTTTT. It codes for CASSRAGRVDGELFF.

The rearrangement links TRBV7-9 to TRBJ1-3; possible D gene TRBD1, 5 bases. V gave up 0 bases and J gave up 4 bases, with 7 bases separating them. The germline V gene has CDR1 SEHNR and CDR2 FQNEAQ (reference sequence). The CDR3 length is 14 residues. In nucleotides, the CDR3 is TGTGCCAGCAGCTTAGCGGGGCCGGGAAACACCATATATTTT. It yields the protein CASSLAGPGNTIYF.

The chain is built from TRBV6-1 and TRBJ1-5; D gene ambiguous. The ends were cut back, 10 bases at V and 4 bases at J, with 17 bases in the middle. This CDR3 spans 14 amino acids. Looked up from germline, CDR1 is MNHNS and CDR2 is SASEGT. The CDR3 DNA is TGTGCCACCTGGGCCTCCCGGTGGAATCAGCCCCAGCATTTT. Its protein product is CATWASRWNQPQHF.

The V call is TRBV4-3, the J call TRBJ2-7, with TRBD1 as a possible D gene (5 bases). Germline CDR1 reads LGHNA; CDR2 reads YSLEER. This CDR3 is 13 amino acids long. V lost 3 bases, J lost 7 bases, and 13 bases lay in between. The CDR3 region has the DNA TGCGCCAGCAGCCATAGGGGCAGTCTAGAGCAGTACTTC. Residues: CASSHRGSLEQYF.

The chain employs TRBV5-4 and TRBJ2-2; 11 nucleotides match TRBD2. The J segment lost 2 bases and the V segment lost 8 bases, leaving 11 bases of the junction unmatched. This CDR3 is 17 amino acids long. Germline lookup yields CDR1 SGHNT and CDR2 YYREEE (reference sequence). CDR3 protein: CASGQIAGGLNTGELFF. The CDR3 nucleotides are TGTGCCAGTGGGCAAATAGCGGGAGGGCTAAACACCGGGGAGCTGTTTTTT.

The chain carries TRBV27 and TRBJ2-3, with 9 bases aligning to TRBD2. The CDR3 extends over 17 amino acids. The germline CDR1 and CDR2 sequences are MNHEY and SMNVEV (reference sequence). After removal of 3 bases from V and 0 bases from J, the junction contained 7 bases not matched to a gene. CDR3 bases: TGTGCCAGCAGTTTCCGGGGACTAGCAGCTAGCACAGATACGCAGTATTTT. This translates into CASSFRGLAASTDTQYF.

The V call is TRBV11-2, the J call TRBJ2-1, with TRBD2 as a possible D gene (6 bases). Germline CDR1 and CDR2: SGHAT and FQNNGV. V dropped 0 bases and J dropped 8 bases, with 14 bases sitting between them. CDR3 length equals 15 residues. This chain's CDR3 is CASSLEGLRRDEQFF. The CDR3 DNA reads TGTGCCAGCAGCTTAGAGGGACTCCGTAGGGATGAGCAGTTCTTC.

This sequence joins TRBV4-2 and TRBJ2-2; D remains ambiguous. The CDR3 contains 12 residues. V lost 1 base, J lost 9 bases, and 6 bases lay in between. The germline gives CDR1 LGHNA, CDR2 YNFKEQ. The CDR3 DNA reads TGTGCCAGCAGCCAAGTCCCTAGGGAGCTGTTTTTT. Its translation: CASSQVPRELFF.